This passage covers 27 T cell receptor beta chains from one sample sequenced in a study of regulatory T cells in long-lasting Graves disease. HTBI primers from iRepertoire and Arm-PCR of CDR3 regions yielded the TCR beta libraries. A single record per CDR3 protein comes from TCRdb applying MiXCR to the multiplex PCR reads. Of a few hundred thousand distinct CDR3 sequences listed, roughly 13% are singletons. As to time point: newly diagnosed GD, antithyroid drugs for less than 3 months. Researchers made the TCR library from RNA that was extracted from PBMCs. These data are also associated with another study on T cells in Graves' hyperthyroidism and ophthalmopathy.

The sample was peripheral blood mononuclear cells (PBMCs), taken at new diagnosis, from a patient treated with antithyroid drugs. The receptors come from a man aged 25-45 years with Graves disease.

This clonotype has at least ten counts. The J gene is TRBJ2-4, the V gene TRBV30; 9 bases agree with TRBD1. Trimming removed 0 bases from V and 10 bases from J; junction bases left unmatched: 7. This CDR3 has 14 amino acids. Germline lookup yields CDR1 GTSNPN and CDR2 SVGIG (reference sequence). The CDR3 coding sequence is TGTGCCTGGAGTGTATTGGGACAGGGACGAATTCAGTACTTC. Residues: CAWSVLGQGRIQYF.

As regards this clonotype: A much bigger clone sits one base away, suggesting this may be a read error. This chain connects TRBV11-2 to TRBJ2-1; TRBD2 aligns across 7 bases. The closer fit of TRBJ2-3 to the DNA end suggests the J call may be wrong. CDR1 and CDR2 (germline): SGHAT, FQNNGV. This CDR3 region has 19 residues. The DNA of the CDR3 is TGTGCCAGCAGCCAGGCCACTAGCGAACCTGGTTTGGAAACAGATGCGCAGTATTTT. Translated: CASSQATSEPGLETDAQYF.

Details on this clonotype: A read error may be the cause here, since a much bigger clone is one base away. The conserved phenylalanine or tryptophan is not found at the CDR3 terminus, so this likely reflects a read error. The chain has TRBV5-1 and TRBJ2-1; 12 bases line up with TRBD2. The CDR3 contains 14 residues. CDR1 and CDR2 from the germline V gene are SGHRS and YFSETQ. V lost 4 bases, J lost 8 bases, and 4 bases stayed unmatched. The CDR3 nucleotides are TGCGCCAGCAGCCTTGGACTAGCGGGGTATGAGCAGTTCTCC. As protein: CASSLGLAGYEQFS.

The J gene is TRBJ1-1, the V gene TRBV5-6; D is undetermined. Germline assignment: CDR1 SGHDT and CDR2 YYEEEE. Deletions cut 2 bases from V and 10 bases from J, with 15 bases between. This CDR3 region has 13 residues. The CDR3 sequence: CASSLNMDRRAFF. The CDR3 coding sequence is TGTGCCAGCAGCTTAAACATGGACCGCCGAGCTTTCTTT.

This clonotype came up many times. The CDR3 nucleotides read TGCAGTGCTAGAGCGGTCTTAGCGGGGTTGGCTGAGCAGTTCTTC. This sequence encodes CSARAVLAGLAEQFF. V usage is TRBV20-1 and J usage is TRBJ2-1, with 8 positions matching TRBD2. From germline, CDR1 is DFQATT and CDR2 SNEGSKA (reference sequence). Trimming cost V 1 base and J 9 bases; bases outside gene matches: 11. The CDR3 spans 15 residues.

This clonotype was counted many times. This rearrangement joins TRBV29-1 to TRBJ2-3, with D hard to call. Germline V lookup: CDR1 SQVTM, CDR2 ANQGSEA. The CDR3 spans 11 residues. The germline V and J ends were trimmed by 4 bases and 5 bases, with 7 bases remaining between them. CDR3 region: CSVGKEDTQYF. CDR3 coding DNA: TGCAGCGTTGGTAAGGAAGATACGCAGTATTTT.

At least ten counts were recorded for this clonotype. The J gene is TRBJ2-1, the V gene TRBV6-2 or TRBV6-3; TRBD2 matches 7 bases. Trimming at V came to 11 bases and at J to 0 bases, leaving 4 bases not matched to a gene. The germline gives CDR1 MNHEY, CDR2 SVGEGT. This CDR3 spans 13 amino acids. CDR3 sequence: CAGRGSSYNEQFF. DNA of the CDR3: TGTGCCGGGCGGGGGAGCTCCTACAATGAGCAGTTCTTC.

The sample holds a few counts of this clonotype. This chain joins TRBV9 and TRBJ2-1; 9 bases line up with TRBD2. From germline, CDR1 is SGDLS and CDR2 YYNGEE. After removal of 3 bases from V and 4 bases from J, the junction contained 5 bases not matched to a gene. This CDR3 region has 15 residues. The CDR3, as DNA: TGTGCCAGCAGCGGAGGCGGGAGGGAATACAATGAGCAGTTCTTC. It codes for CASSGGGREYNEQFF.

The chain combines TRBV20-1 with TRBJ2-3, with TRBD2 matching over 13 bases. This CDR3 region has 18 residues. The J segment lost 1 base and the V segment lost 5 bases, leaving 12 bases of the junction unmatched. From germline, CDR1 is DFQATT and CDR2 SNEGSKA (reference sequence). DNA of the CDR3: TGCAGTGCTCCTCGACTAGCGGGAGGAATACGTGGCACAGATACGCAGTATTTT. Protein product: CSAPRLAGGIRGTDTQYF.

The J gene is TRBJ2-1, the V gene TRBV19; possible D gene TRBD2, 6 bases. V lost 7 bases to trimming and J lost 3 bases, with 7 bases between them. Germline CDR1 and CDR2: LNHDA and SQIVND (reference sequence). The CDR3 covers 12 residues. CDR3 DNA: TGTGCCAGTACGGGGGTCTACAATGAGCAGTTCTTC. Amino acid sequence: CASTGVYNEQFF. The full variable domain, in which reference TRBV19 and TRBJ2-1 provide the parts outside the CDR3, is DGGITQSPKYLFRKEGQNVTLSCEQNLNHDAMYWYRQDPGQGLRLIYYSQIVNDFQKGDIAEGYSVSREKKESFPLTVTSAQKNPTAFYLCASTGVYNEQFFGPGTRLTVL.

In its sample, this clonotype was seen many times. This chain connects TRBV20-1 to TRBJ2-1; 11 bases agree with TRBD2. V shed 6 bases, J shed 9 bases, and the junction held 7 bases outside the gene matches. The CDR3 runs to 13 residues. In germline, CDR1 is DFQATT, CDR2 SNEGSKA (reference sequence). CDR3 in DNA: TGCAGTGCCCCGACTAGCGGGATCGTTGAGCAGTTCTTC. Protein: CSAPTSGIVEQFF.

The rearrangement uses TRBV7-2 and TRBJ2-3, with 12 bases lining up with TRBD2. V was clipped by 5 bases and J by 5 bases; unmatched bases: 5. This CDR3 contains 15 residues. Germline CDR1 SGHTA, CDR2 FQGNSA. The CDR3 DNA sequence: TGTGCCAGCAGCGCCAGACTAGCGGGAGAAGATACGCAGTATTTT. Amino acid sequence: CASSARLAGEDTQYF.

The sample holds many counts of this clonotype. The rearrangement joins TRBV7-9 to TRBJ2-7; 8 bases match TRBD2. The V gene's germline CDR1 is SEHNR and CDR2 FQNEAQ (reference sequence). This CDR3 is built from 15 residues. V lost 2 bases, J lost 2 bases, and 5 bases stayed unmatched. DNA of the CDR3: TGTGCCAGCAGCTTAAGCGGGAGACCCCCCTACGAGCAGTACTTC. This encodes CASSLSGRPPYEQYF.

The chain carries TRBV18 and TRBJ2-2; D tentatively fits TRBD1 or TRBD2 (5 bases each). CDR3 size: 14 residues. Per germline, CDR1 KGHSH and CDR2 LQKENI. V dropped 3 bases and J dropped 3 bases, with 8 bases sitting between them. This CDR3 is CASSPRGHTGELFF. In nucleotides, the CDR3 is TGTGCCAGCTCACCGAGGGGACACACCGGGGAGCTGTTTTTT. The full variable domain, its missing parts supplied by reference TRBV18 and TRBJ2-2, is NAGVMQNPRHLVRRRGQEARLRCSPMKGHSHVYWYRQLPEEGLKFMVYLQKENIIDESGMPKERFSAEFPKEGPSILRIQQVVRGDSAAYFCASSPRGHTGELFFGEGSRLTVL.

On this clonotype: Just one base apart from a much larger clone, this may be a read error. The chain uses TRBV2 and TRBJ1-6; maybe TRBD1 (6 bases). The CDR3 is made up of 15 amino acids. Germline V gives CDR1 SNHLY, CDR2 FYNNEI. Between the trimmed V and J ends, which lost 1 base and 10 bases, there was a span of 14 bases. CDR3 residues: CASSEGAGVESPLHF. The CDR3 nucleotides read TGTGCCAGCAGTGAAGGGGCAGGGGTTGAATCACCCCTCCACTTT. The complete variable domain, with remaining parts taken from reference TRBV2 and TRBJ1-6, reads EPEVTQTPSHQVTQMGQEVILRCVPISNHLYFYWYRQILGQKVEFLVSFYNNEISEKSEIFDDQFSVERPDGSNFTLKIRSTKLEDSAMYFCASSEGAGVESPLHFGNGTRLTVT.

This clonotype was seen a handful of times. The V and J genes are TRBV28 and TRBJ1-1, with 7 positions matching TRBD1. Per germline, CDR1 MDHEN and CDR2 SYDVKM. Trimming removed 5 bases from V and 4 bases from J; junction bases left unmatched: 7. The CDR3 extends over 14 amino acids. The CDR3 sequence: CASSITGAGTEAFF. CDR3 DNA sequence: TGTGCCAGCAGTATTACAGGGGCTGGCACTGAAGCTTTCTTT.

The chain has TRBV5-6 and TRBJ2-5, with 9 bases that match TRBD1. Germline CDR1 SGHDT, CDR2 YYEEEE. The CDR3 length is 13 residues. With 8 bases clipped from V and 5 bases from J, the junction kept 7 bases outside the gene matches. CDR3 in DNA: TGTGCCAGTCTACAGGGGGCGACGGAGACCCAGTACTTC. This codes for CASLQGATETQYF.

Many counts were recorded for this clonotype. The chain has TRBV12-5 and TRBJ2-7, with D possibly TRBD2 on 6 matching bases. The V and J ends lost 5 bases and 6 bases respectively, with 11 bases between them. Germline assignment: CDR1 LGHNT and CDR2 FRNRAP. The CDR3 spans 12 residues. The CDR3 reads CASGPMEGEQYF. CDR3 nucleotides: TGTGCTAGTGGTCCGATGGAGGGCGAGCAGTACTTC. Variable domain in full (rest from reference TRBV12-5 and TRBJ2-7): DARVTQTPRHKVTEMGQEVTMRCQPILGHNTVFWYRQTMMQGLELLAYFRNRAPLDDSGMPKDRFSAEMPDATLATLKIQPSEPRDSAVYFCASGPMEGEQYFGPGTRLTVT.

V usage is TRBV20-1 and J usage is TRBJ2-7, with D perhaps given as TRBD1 or TRBD2 (5 bases each). The CDR3 runs to 14 residues. Germline CDR1 and CDR2: DFQATT and SNEGSKA (reference sequence). V was trimmed by 3 bases and J by 3 bases, leaving 15 bases between them. The CDR3 reads CSASWGKGIYEQYF. The CDR3 bases are TGCAGTGCTAGTTGGGGGAAAGGGATCTACGAGCAGTACTTC.

Of note for this clonotype: The junction shows a germline mismatch at one end, possibly a read error. The rearrangement links TRBV27 to TRBJ2-5; 7 positions agree with TRBD1. The CDR3 runs to 15 residues. CDR1 is MNHEY, CDR2 SMNVEV, per germline (reference sequence). CDR3 in amino acids: CAGSLKGTVLETQYF. DNA of the CDR3: TGTGCCGGCAGTTTAAAGGGGACAGTATTAGAGACCCAGTACTTC.

This clonotype was counted ten times or more. This sequence joins TRBV24-1 and TRBJ2-5; no definite D call. Germline CDR1 is KGHDR and CDR2 is SFDVKD. V dropped 3 bases and J dropped 5 bases, with 12 bases sitting between them. The CDR3 covers 14 residues. CDR3: CATSDVPPSETQYF. The CDR3 bases are TGTGCCACCAGTGATGTTCCTCCGAGCGAGACCCAGTACTTC.

This clonotype has a count of ten or more. The V call is TRBV24-1, the J call TRBJ2-1, with TRBD1 matching 8 bases. V was pared by 11 bases and J by 4 bases, with 6 bases of the junction left unmatched. CDR1 and CDR2 from the germline V gene are KGHDR and SFDVKD. This CDR3 region has 13 residues. CDR3 nucleotide sequence: TGTGCCATCGCAGGGGGCCCTTACAATGAGCAGTTCTTC. Translated: CAIAGGPYNEQFF.

This clonotype was seen only a few times. The CDR3 reads CASSRFRGEKLFF. In nucleotides, the CDR3 is TGTGCCAGCAGCCGTTTTAGGGGTGAAAAACTGTTTTTT. V and J are TRBV11-2 and TRBJ1-4; tentative D call: TRBD1 (5 bases). This CDR3 is 13 amino acids long. Germline-derived CDR1 and CDR2 are SGHAT and FQNNGV. Trimming took off 5 bases at V and 7 bases at J, with 11 bases between the two ends.

The CDR3 loop is CATGNSGGADTQYF. DNA for the CDR3: TGTGCCACCGGGAATAGCGGGGGGGCAGATACGCAGTATTTT. The chain couples TRBV24-1 to TRBJ2-3, with 11 positions matching TRBD2. The CDR3 has 14 residues. CDR1 and CDR2 (germline): KGHDR, SFDVKD. V shed 9 bases and J 4 bases; nucleotides not matched to a gene: 5.

Concerning this clonotype: A much larger clone sits a single nucleotide away, making a read error possible. The rearrangement joins TRBV12-3 or TRBV12-4 to TRBJ1-1; 8 bases are a match to TRBD1. The CDR3 has 13 residues. The V segment lost 7 bases and the J segment 6 bases; nucleotides outside the gene matches: 7. The CDR3 spells CASTLDRAPEAFF. The CDR3 nucleotides are TGTGCCAGCACCTTGGACAGGGCCCCTGAAGCTTTCTTT.

This clonotype has ten or more counts. The genes are TRBV12-3 or TRBV12-4 and TRBJ2-3; 9 bases fit TRBD1. The ends lost 7 bases at V and 2 bases at J; junction bases unmatched: 22. The CDR3 has 20 residues. For the CDR3, the DNA is TGTGCCAGCACCCTCCCCCGGGACAGGGATAAAGGAGAACCCACAGATACGCAGTATTTT. Residues: CASTLPRDRDKGEPTDTQYF.

This clonotype was counted only a few times. A far larger clone is a single base away, which makes a read error likely. J is TRBJ2-7 and V is TRBV5-1; 8 nucleotides agree with TRBD1. Germline V gene lookup returns CDR1 SGHRS and CDR2 YFSETQ. There are 16 residues in the CDR3. V lost 0 bases, J lost 7 bases, and 12 bases stayed unmatched. CDR3 coding DNA: TGCGCCAGCAGCTTGGAGCAGGGGGCGCGGTCCAATGAGCAGTACTTC. Encoded protein: CASSLEQGARSNEQYF.